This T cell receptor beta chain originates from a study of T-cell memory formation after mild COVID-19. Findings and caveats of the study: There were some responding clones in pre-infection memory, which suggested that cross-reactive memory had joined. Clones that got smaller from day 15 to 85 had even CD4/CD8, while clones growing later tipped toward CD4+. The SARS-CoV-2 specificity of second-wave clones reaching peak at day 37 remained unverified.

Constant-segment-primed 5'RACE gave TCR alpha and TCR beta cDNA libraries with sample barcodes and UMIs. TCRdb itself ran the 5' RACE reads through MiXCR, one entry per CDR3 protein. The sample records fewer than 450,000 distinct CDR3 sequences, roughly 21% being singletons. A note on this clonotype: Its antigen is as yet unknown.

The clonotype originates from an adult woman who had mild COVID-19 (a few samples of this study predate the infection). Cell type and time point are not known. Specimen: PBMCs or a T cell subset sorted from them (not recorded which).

The CDR3 sequence: CAISEDRVAYEQYF. DNA for the CDR3: TGTGCCATCAGTGAAGACAGGGTGGCCTACGAGCAGTACTTC. The chain employs TRBV10-3 and TRBJ2-7; 7 nucleotides align to TRBD1. Trimming cost V 3 bases and J 2 bases; bases outside gene matches: 4. CDR1 and CDR2 from the germline V gene are ENHRY and SYGVKD. There are 14 residues in the CDR3.